The 12 T cell receptor beta chains presented below share a single source sample, sequenced in a study of T cell responses to AZD1222 COVID-19 vaccine. Some clones are missing from TCRdb's copy, which holds only in-frame ones; the method was immunoSEQ multiplex PCR. The table includes about 98,000 clones, over 75% detected once. This specimen consisted of peripheral blood, obtained on day 0 of AZD1222 vaccination. These receptors all come from an adult in good health.

J is TRBJ2-1 and V is TRBV2; D perhaps matches TRBD1 (6 bases). Trimming left V 8 bases short and J 3 bases short, with 14 bases between. This CDR3 is built from 14 residues. Germline loops: CDR1 SNHLY, CDR2 FYNNEI. The chain's CDR3 is CASGSRGFYNEQFF. The CDR3 DNA reads as TGTGCCAGCGGGAGCAGGGGCTTCTACAATGAGCAGTTCTTC.

The V gene is TRBV18, the J gene TRBJ2-1; 11 bases map to TRBD2. The CDR3 length is 16 residues. Trimming cost V 3 bases and J 9 bases; bases outside gene matches: 10. The germline gives CDR1 KGHSH, CDR2 LQKENI. CDR3: CASSPGLPGLAGEQFF. The DNA for the CDR3 is TGTGCCAGCTCACCGGGACTACCCGGACTAGCGGGTGAGCAGTTCTTC. Full variable domain (missing parts from reference TRBV18 and TRBJ2-1): NAGVMQNPRHLVRRRGQEARLRCSPMKGHSHVYWYRQLPEEGLKFMVYLQKENIIDESGMPKERFSAEFPKEGPSILRIQQVVRGDSAAYFCASSPGLPGLAGEQFFGPGTRLTVL.

The chain has TRBV19 and TRBJ1-5, with D unresolved. The CDR3 sequence is 14 residues long. Trimming shortened V by 5 bases and J by 6 bases, and 14 bases separated the two germline ends. Germline CDR1 LNHDA, CDR2 SQIVND (reference sequence). In nucleotides, the CDR3 is TGTGCCAGTAGTTCAGACCAGCCCCGTCAGCCCCAGCATTTT. It yields the protein CASSSDQPRQPQHF.

The sample holds one count of this clone. The chain's CDR3 is CASSVWRDTEAFF. CDR3 bases: TGTGCCAGCAGTGTGTGGAGGGACACTGAAGCTTTCTTT. The V gene is TRBV2, the J gene TRBJ1-1; D gene ambiguous. Per germline, CDR1 SNHLY and CDR2 FYNNEI. This CDR3 has 13 residues. The V and J ends lost 4 bases and 3 bases respectively, with 9 bases between them. The full variable domain, its missing parts supplied by reference TRBV2 and TRBJ1-1, is EPEVTQTPSHQVTQMGQEVILRCVPISNHLYFYWYRQILGQKVEFLVSFYNNEISEKSEIFDDQFSVERPDGSNFTLKIRSTKLEDSAMYFCASSVWRDTEAFFGQGTRLTVV.

This chain joins TRBV10-3 and TRBJ1-2; 7 bases line up with TRBD1. The V and J ends lost 3 bases and 2 bases, in that order; junction bases with no gene match: 6. The V gene's germline CDR1 is ENHRY and CDR2 SYGVKD. This CDR3 has 15 amino acids. CDR3 sequence: CAISDSGTENYGYTF. CDR3 DNA sequence: TGTGCCATCAGTGACTCCGGGACAGAGAACTATGGCTACACCTTC.

V usage is TRBV29-1 and J usage is TRBJ2-5, with D perhaps being TRBD1 or TRBD2 (6 bases each). The V gene's germline CDR1 is SQVTM and CDR2 ANQGSEA. This CDR3 contains 13 residues. With 7 bases removed from V and 3 bases from J, the gap between germline ends came to 15 bases. This CDR3 is CSGERGAEETQYF. DNA of the CDR3: TGCAGCGGGGAGAGGGGGGCAGAAGAGACCCAGTACTTC.

This chain joins TRBV7-6 and TRBJ1-5, with D hard to call. Germline assignment: CDR1 SGHVS and CDR2 FNYEAQ. Trimming stripped 0 bases from V and 4 bases from J, with 10 bases between. The length of the CDR3 is 15 residues. CDR3 DNA sequence: TGTGCCAGCAGCTTAGCGGCAGGCCTGAATCAGCCCCAGCATTTT. Translation gives CASSLAAGLNQPQHF. The whole variable domain, remainder taken from reference TRBV7-6 and TRBJ1-5, is GAGVSQSPRYKVTKRGQDVALRCDPISGHVSLYWYRQALGQGPEFLTYFNYEAQQDKSGLPNDRFSAERPEGSISTLTIQRTEQRDSAMYRCASSLAAGLNQPQHFGDGTRLSIL.

The chain carries TRBV7-8 and TRBJ2-7, with a weak D call TRBD2 (6 bases). This CDR3 comprises 15 residues. With 2 bases removed from V and 7 bases from J, the gap between germline ends came to 18 bases. CDR1 and CDR2 from the germline V gene are SGHVS and FQNEAQ. The CDR3 protein is CASSLWVGGTNEQYF. The CDR3 DNA is TGTGCCAGCAGCTTATGGGTGGGAGGTACTAATGAGCAGTACTTC.

The V call is TRBV5-1, the J call TRBJ1-2, with unresolved D. The CDR3 is 14 amino acids. Germline CDR1 reads SGHRS; CDR2 reads YFSETQ. Trimming cost V 0 bases and J 6 bases, with 12 bases left between them. The CDR3 DNA reads as TGCGCCAGCAGCTTGGGCCGGGAAAATAATGGCTACACCTTC. This encodes CASSLGRENNGYTF.

The rearrangement links TRBV10-3 to TRBJ1-3, with no clear D. The V end lost 2 bases, the J end lost 2 bases, and 10 bases lay between the germline ends. The germline V gene has CDR1 ENHRY and CDR2 SYGVKD. The CDR3 has 15 residues. The CDR3 nucleotides are TGTGCCATCAGTGAGACCCTCCAGACTGGAAACACCATATATTTT. Protein sequence: CAISETLQTGNTIYF.

The V call is TRBV12-3 or TRBV12-4, the J call TRBJ2-3; no firm D call. This CDR3 comprises 12 residues. V dropped 3 bases and J dropped 6 bases, with 7 bases sitting between them. CDR3 DNA sequence: TGTGCCAGCAGTTTGGTGTACGATACGCAGTATTTT. Translated, it gives CASSLVYDTQYF.

This chain connects TRBV29-1 to TRBJ2-7; 9 positions agree with TRBD1. The junction had 11 bases not matched to a gene; V was cut back by 3 bases and J by 2 bases. Germline-derived CDR1 and CDR2 are SQVTM and ANQGSEA. The CDR3 loop spans 16 amino acids. As DNA, the CDR3 is TGCAGCGTTGATTTGGGGACAGGGAGGGGAACCTACGAGCAGTACTTC. Residues: CSVDLGTGRGTYEQYF.